The entry below gives a single T cell receptor beta chain sequence along with its context. This sample was taken from a study of OX40 agonist ivuxolimab in advanced cancers. This CDR3 contains 16 residues. Trimming cost V 1 base and J 0 bases, with 13 bases left between them. Germline CDR1 reads MGHRA; CDR2 reads YSYEKL. Sequencing used immunoSEQ multiplex PCR; TCRdb keeps in-frame clones, though not all of them. The sample has approximately 70,000 clones; 94% are singletons. Specimen: CD4+ or CD8+ T cells sorted from blood, collected in a trial of the OX40 agonist ivuxolimab. The chain links TRBV4-1 to TRBJ2-7; D remains ambiguous. The clonotype comes from an adult with an advanced solid tumor such as melanoma, head and neck, liver or kidney cancer. CDR3 bases: TGCGCCAGCAGCCAAGTGCAAGGGCCCCCCTCCTACGAGCAGTACTTC. Translating it yields CASSQVQGPPSYEQYF.